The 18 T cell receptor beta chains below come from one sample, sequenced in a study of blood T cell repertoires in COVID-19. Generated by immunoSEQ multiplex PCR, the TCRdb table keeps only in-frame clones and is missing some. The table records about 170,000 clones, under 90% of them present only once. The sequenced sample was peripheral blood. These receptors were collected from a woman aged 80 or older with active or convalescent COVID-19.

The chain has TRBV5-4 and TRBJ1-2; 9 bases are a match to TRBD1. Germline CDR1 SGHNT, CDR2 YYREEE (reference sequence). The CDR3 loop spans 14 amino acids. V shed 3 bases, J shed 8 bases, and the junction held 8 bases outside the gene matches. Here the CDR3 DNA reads TGTGCCAGCAGCTCGAAGTACAGGGGGCTAGGCTACACCTTC. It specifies CASSSKYRGLGYTF.

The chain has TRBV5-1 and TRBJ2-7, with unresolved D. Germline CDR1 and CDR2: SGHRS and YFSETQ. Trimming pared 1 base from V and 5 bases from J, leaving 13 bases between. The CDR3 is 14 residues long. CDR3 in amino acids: CASSLFPDIDEQYF. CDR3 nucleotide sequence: TGCGCCAGCAGCTTGTTTCCAGATATCGACGAGCAGTACTTC.

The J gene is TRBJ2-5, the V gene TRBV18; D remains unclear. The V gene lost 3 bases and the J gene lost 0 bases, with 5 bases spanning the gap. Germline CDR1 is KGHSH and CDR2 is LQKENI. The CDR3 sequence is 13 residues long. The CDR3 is CASSPAYQETQYF. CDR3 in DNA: TGTGCCAGCTCACCCGCGTACCAAGAGACCCAGTACTTC.

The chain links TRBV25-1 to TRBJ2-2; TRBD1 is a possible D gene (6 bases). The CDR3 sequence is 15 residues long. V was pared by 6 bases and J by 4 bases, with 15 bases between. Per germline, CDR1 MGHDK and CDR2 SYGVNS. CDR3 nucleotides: TGTGCCAGCAGCCCCATAGGACAGAGCACCGGGGAGCTGTTTTTT. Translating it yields CASSPIGQSTGELFF. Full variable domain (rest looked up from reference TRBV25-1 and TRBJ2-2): EADIYQTPRYLVIGTGKKITLECSQTMGHDKMYWYQQDPGMELHLIHYSYGVNSTEKGDLSSESTVSRIRTEHFPLTLESARPSHTSQYLCASSPIGQSTGELFFGEGSRLTVL.

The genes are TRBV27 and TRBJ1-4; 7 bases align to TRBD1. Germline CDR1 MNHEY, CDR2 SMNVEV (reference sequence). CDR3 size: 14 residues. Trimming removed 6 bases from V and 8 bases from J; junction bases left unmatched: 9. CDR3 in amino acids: CASSSGDSPEKLFF. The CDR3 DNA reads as TGTGCCAGCAGCTCCGGGGACAGTCCCGAAAAACTGTTTTTT.

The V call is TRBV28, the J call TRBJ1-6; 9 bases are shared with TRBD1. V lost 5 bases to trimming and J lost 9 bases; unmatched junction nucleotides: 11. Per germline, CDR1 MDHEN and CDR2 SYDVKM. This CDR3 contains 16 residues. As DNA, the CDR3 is TGTGCCAGCAGTAAACCGGGACAGGGTTTTGCTTCACCCCTCCACTTT. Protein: CASSKPGQGFASPLHF. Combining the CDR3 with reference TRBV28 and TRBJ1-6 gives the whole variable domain DVKVTQSSRYLVKRTGEKVFLECVQDMDHENMFWYRQDPGLGLRLIYFSYDVKMKEKGDIPEGYSVSREKKERFSLILESASTNQTSMYLCASSKPGQGFASPLHFGNGTRLTVT.

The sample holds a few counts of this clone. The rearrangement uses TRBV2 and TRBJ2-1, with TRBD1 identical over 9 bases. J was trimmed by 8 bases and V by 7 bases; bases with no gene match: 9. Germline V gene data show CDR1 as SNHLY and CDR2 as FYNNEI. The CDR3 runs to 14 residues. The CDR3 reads CASIKQGAQDEQFF. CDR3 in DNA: TGTGCCAGCATAAAACAGGGGGCGCAAGATGAGCAGTTCTTC. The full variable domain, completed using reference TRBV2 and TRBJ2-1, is EPEVTQTPSHQVTQMGQEVILRCVPISNHLYFYWYRQILGQKVEFLVSFYNNEISEKSEIFDDQFSVERPDGSNFTLKIRSTKLEDSAMYFCASIKQGAQDEQFFGPGTRLTVL.

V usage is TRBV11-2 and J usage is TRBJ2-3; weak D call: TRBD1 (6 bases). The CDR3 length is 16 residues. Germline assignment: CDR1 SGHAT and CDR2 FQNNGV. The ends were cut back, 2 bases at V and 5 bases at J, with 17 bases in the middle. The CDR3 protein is CASSLKPRDKLDTQYF. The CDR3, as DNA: TGTGCCAGCAGCTTAAAGCCCCGGGACAAACTAGATACGCAGTATTTT. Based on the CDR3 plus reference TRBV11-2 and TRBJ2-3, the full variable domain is EAGVAQSPRYKIIEKRQSVAFWCNPISGHATLYWYQQILGQGPKLLIQFQNNGVVDDSQLPKDRFSAERLKGVDSTLKIQPAKLEDSAVYLCASSLKPRDKLDTQYFGPGTRLTVL.

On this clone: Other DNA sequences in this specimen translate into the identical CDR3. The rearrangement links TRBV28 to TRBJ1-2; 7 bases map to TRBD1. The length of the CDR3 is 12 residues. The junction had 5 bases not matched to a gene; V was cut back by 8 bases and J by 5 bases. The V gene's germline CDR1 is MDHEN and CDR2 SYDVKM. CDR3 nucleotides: TGTGCCAGCTCCACACAGGGGTATGGCTACACCTTC. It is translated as CASSTQGYGYTF.

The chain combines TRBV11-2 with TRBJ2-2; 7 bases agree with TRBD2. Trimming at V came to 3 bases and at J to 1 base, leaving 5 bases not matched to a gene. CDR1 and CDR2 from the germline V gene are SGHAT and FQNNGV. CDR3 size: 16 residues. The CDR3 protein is CASSFLGGRNTGELFF. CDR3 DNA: TGTGCCAGCAGCTTCCTCGGCGGGAGGAACACCGGGGAGCTGTTTTTT. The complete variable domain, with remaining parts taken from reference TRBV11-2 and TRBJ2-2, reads EAGVAQSPRYKIIEKRQSVAFWCNPISGHATLYWYQQILGQGPKLLIQFQNNGVVDDSQLPKDRFSAERLKGVDSTLKIQPAKLEDSAVYLCASSFLGGRNTGELFFGEGSRLTVL.

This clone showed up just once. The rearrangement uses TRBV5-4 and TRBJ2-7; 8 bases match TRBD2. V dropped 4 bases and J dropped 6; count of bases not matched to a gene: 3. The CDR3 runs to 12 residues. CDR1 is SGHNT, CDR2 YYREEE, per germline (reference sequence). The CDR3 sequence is CASSLTSGEQYF. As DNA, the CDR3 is TGTGCCAGCAGCCTAACTAGCGGCGAGCAGTACTTC.

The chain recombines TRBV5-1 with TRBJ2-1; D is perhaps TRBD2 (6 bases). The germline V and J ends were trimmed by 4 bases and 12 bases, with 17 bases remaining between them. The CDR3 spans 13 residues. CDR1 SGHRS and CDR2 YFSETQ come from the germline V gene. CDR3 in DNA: TGCGCCAGCAGCCCGGAGGGCCCCCGGGGGCAGTTCTTC. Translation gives CASSPEGPRGQFF.

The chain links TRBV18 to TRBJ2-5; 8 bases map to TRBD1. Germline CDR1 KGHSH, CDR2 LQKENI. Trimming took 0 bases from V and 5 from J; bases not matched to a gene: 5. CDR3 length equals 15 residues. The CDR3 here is CASSPPWQGAETQYF. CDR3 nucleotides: TGTGCCAGCTCACCACCGTGGCAGGGGGCTGAGACCCAGTACTTC.

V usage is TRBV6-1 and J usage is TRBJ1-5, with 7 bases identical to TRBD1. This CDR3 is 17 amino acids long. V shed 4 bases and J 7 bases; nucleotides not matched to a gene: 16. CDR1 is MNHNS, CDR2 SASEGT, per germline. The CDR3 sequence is CASSARTGSGGGQPQHF. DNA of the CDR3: TGTGCCAGCAGTGCGCGGACAGGATCTGGAGGCGGACAGCCCCAGCATTTT.

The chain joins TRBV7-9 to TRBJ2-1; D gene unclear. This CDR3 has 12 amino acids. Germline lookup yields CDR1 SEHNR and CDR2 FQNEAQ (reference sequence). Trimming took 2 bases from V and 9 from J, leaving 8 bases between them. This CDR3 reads CASSLLESEQFF. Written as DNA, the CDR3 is TGTGCCAGCAGCTTATTGGAGTCTGAGCAGTTCTTC.

DNA for the CDR3: TGTGCCAGCAGTTTACGGGGGTGGAGCACCGGGGAGCTGTTTTTT. This translates into CASSLRGWSTGELFF. J is TRBJ2-2 and V is TRBV28, with D possibly being TRBD2 (6 bases). Trimming stripped 2 bases from V and 4 bases from J, with 11 bases between. CDR1 and CDR2 (germline): MDHEN, SYDVKM. This CDR3 spans 15 amino acids. Together with reference TRBV28 and TRBJ2-2, the CDR3 gives the full variable domain: DVKVTQSSRYLVKRTGEKVFLECVQDMDHENMFWYRQDPGLGLRLIYFSYDVKMKEKGDIPEGYSVSREKKERFSLILESASTNQTSMYLCASSLRGWSTGELFFGEGSRLTVL.

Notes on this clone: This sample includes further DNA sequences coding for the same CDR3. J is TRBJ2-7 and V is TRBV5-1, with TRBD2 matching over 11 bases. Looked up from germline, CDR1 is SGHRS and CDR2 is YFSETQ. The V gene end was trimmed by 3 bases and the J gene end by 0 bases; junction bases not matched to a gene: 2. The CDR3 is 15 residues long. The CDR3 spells CASSSGLAVSYEQYF. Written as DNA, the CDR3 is TGCGCCAGCAGCTCGGGACTAGCGGTCTCCTACGAGCAGTACTTC.

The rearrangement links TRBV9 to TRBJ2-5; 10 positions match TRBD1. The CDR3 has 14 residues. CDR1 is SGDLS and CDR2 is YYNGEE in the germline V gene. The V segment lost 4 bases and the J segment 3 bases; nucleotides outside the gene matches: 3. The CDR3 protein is CASSKDRGKETQYF. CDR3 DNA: TGTGCCAGCAGCAAGGACAGGGGGAAAGAGACCCAGTACTTC.